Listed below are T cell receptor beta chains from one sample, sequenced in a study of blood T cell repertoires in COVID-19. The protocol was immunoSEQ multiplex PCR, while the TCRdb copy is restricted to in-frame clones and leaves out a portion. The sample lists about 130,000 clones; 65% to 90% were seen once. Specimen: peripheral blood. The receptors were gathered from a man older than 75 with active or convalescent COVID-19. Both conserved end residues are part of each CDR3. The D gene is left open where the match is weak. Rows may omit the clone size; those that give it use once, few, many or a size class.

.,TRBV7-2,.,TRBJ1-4,CASSANSLPNEKLFF,TGTGCCAGCAGCGCTAACAGTCTCCCTAATGAAAAACTGTTTTTT
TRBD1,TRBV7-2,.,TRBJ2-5,CASSLTGSVETQYF,TGTGCCAGCAGCTTGACAGGGTCCGTGGAGACCCAGTACTTC
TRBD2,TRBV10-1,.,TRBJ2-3,CASSGSPTSVLWTDTQYF,TGCGCCAGCAGTGGAAGTCCGACTAGCGTTTTATGGACAGATACGCAGTATTTT
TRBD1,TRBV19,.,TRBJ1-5,CASSRRGGASNQPQHF,TGTGCCAGTAGTAGGCGAGGGGGCGCGAGCAATCAGCCCCAGCATTTT
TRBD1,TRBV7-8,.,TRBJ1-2,CASSLRGGQGVGGYTF,TGTGCCAGCAGCCTACGAGGGGGACAGGGGGTGGGTGGCTACACCTTC
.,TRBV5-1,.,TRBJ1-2,CATAPGPLDGYTF,TGCGCCACCGCTCCGGGTCCCCTAGATGGCTACACCTTC
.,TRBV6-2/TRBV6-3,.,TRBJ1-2,CASSPGVYGYTF,TGTGCCAGCAGTCCCGGGGTCTATGGCTACACCTTC
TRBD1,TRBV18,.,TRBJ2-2,CASSRWTGTTGELFF,TGTGCCAGCTCACGATGGACAGGGACCACCGGGGAGCTGTTTTTT
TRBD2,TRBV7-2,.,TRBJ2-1,CASTSGRGATYNEQFF,TGTGCCAGCACCTCCGGGCGGGGGGCCACCTACAATGAGCAGTTCTTC
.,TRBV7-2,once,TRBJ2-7,CASSAMGGSSEQYF,TGTGCCAGCAGCGCCATGGGGGGTAGTTCCGAGCAGTACTTC
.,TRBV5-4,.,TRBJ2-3,CASSQKGGTDTQYF,TGTGCCAGCAGCCAGAAGGGGGGCACAGATACGCAGTATTTT
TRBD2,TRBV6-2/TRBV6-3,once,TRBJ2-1,CASSYRTLKREGREQFF,TGTGCCAGCAGTTACCGTACGTTGAAGCGGGAGGGCCGTGAGCAGTTCTTC
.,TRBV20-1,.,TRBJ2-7,CSARGRTYEQYF,TGCAGTGCTCGTGGGAGGACCTACGAGCAGTACTTC
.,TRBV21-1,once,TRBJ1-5,CASEGTGFNQPQHF,TGTGCCAGCGAAGGGACAGGATTCAATCAGCCCCAGCATTTT
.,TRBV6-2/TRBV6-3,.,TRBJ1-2,CASSYKRGNGYTF,TGTGCCAGCAGTTATAAAAGGGGAAATGGCTACACCTTC
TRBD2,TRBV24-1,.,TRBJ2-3,CATSDLRSGTSVPDTQYF,TGTGCCACCAGTGATTTGCGGTCCGGGACTAGCGTCCCAGATACGCAGTATTTT
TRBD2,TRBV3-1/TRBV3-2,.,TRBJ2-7,CASSQRSGGSYSYEQYF,TGTGCCAGCAGCCAACGTAGCGGGGGGTCATACTCCTACGAGCAGTACTTC
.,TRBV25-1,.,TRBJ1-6,CASIGTTGYNSPLHF,TGTGCCAGCATCGGGACAACAGGATATAATTCACCCCTCCACTTT
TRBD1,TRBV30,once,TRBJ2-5,CAWARQGRETQYF,TGTGCCTGGGCGAGACAGGGACGGGAGACCCAGTACTTC
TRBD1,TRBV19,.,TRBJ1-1,CASSKGTGWGTEAFF,TGTGCCAGTAGTAAGGGGACAGGGTGGGGCACTGAAGCTTTCTTT
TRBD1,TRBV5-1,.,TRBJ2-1,CASSWTGISYNEQFF,TGCGCCAGCAGCTGGACAGGGATATCCTACAATGAGCAGTTCTTC
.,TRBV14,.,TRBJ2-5,CASSQDIATETQYF,TGTGCCAGCAGCCAAGATATAGCGACGGAGACCCAGTACTTC
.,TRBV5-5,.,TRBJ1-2,CASTRSGGTNYGYTF,TGTGCCAGCACCCGCTCGGGAGGAACTAACTATGGCTACACCTTC
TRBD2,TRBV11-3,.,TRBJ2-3,CASSLRRGGLFDTQYF,TGTGCCAGCAGCTTAAGGCGGGGGGGCCTTTTCGATACGCAGTATTTT
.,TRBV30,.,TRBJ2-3,CAWGSGSLQGTDTQYF,TGTGCCTGGGGCTCGGGGAGCCTTCAAGGAACAGATACGCAGTATTTT
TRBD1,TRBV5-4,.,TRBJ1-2,CASSSAQGAVYGYTF,TGTGCCAGCAGCTCGGCACAGGGGGCGGTCTATGGCTACACCTTC
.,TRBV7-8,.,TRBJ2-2,CASLKANANTGELFF,TGTGCCAGCTTAAAAGCAAACGCGAACACCGGGGAGCTGTTTTTT
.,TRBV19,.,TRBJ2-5,CASSIGLEGSQETQYF,TGTGCCAGTAGTATAGGTCTGGAGGGCAGTCAAGAGACCCAGTACTTC
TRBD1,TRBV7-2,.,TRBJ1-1,CASTGRGTGVNEAFF,TGTGCCAGCACCGGTCGTGGGACAGGGGTTAATGAAGCTTTCTTT
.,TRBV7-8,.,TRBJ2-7,CASSSRGQIYEQYF,TGTGCCAGCAGCTCCCGCGGACAGATCTACGAGCAGTACTTC
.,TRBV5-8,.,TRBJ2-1,CASSPRQYNYNEQFF,TGTGCCAGCAGCCCCCGACAATACAACTACAATGAGCAGTTCTTC
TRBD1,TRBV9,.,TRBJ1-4,CASSPQGAANEKLFF,TGTGCCAGCAGCCCACAGGGGGCAGCTAATGAAAAACTGTTTTTT
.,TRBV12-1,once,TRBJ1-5,CASSPGGTQPQHF,TGTGCCAGCAGCCCGGGGGGGACTCAGCCCCAGCATTTT
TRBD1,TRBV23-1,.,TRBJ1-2,CASSQGQGAHNYGYTF,TGCGCCAGCAGTCAAGGACAGGGGGCGCATAACTATGGCTACACCTTC
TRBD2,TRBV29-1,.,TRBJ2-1,CSVRPGLAPREQFF,TGCAGCGTGAGACCGGGACTAGCGCCGAGGGAGCAGTTCTTC
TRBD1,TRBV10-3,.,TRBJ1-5,CAISQGARITQPQHF,TGTGCCATCAGTCAGGGGGCGCGAATCACTCAGCCCCAGCATTTT
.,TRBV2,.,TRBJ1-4,CASGPFLREKLFF,TGTGCCAGCGGGCCGTTCCTCCGGGAAAAACTGTTTTTT
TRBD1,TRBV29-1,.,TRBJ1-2,CSTVQGAFYF,TGCAGTACCGTTCAGGGGGCCTTTTACTTC
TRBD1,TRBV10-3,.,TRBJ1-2,CAIHQGDRVNYGYTF,TGTGCCATCCATCAGGGGGACAGGGTTAACTATGGCTACACCTTC
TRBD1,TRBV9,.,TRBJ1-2,CASSVEGQGYYGYTF,TGTGCCAGCAGCGTAGAAGGACAGGGATACTATGGCTACACCTTC
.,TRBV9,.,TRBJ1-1,CASSGNGDKPFF,TGTGCCAGCAGCGGGAACGGGGATAAGCCTTTCTTT
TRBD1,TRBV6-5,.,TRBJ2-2,CASRRTGYTGELFF,TGTGCCAGCAGAAGGACAGGATACACCGGGGAGCTGTTTTTT
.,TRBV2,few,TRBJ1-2,CASSEEQGSYGYTF,TGTGCCAGCAGTGAAGAACAGGGCAGCTATGGCTACACCTTC
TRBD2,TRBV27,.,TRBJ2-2,CASSLEGLAGRGELFF,TGTGCCAGCAGTCTCGAAGGACTAGCGGGGAGGGGGGAGCTGTTTTTT
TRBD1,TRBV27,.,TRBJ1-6,CASSSIHRGGNSPLHF,TGTGCCAGCAGTTCTATCCACAGGGGTGGTAATTCACCCCTCCACTTT
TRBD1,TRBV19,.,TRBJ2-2,CASSDMSGGDYRRELFF,TGTGCCAGTAGCGATATGTCAGGGGGTGACTATCGGAGGGAGCTGTTTTTT
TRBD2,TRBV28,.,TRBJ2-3,CASLAGATDTQYF,TGTGCCAGCCTAGCGGGAGCCACAGATACGCAGTATTTT
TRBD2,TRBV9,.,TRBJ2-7,CASSPSGSPTYEQYF,TGTGCCAGCAGCCCTAGCGGGAGCCCCACCTACGAGCAGTACTTC
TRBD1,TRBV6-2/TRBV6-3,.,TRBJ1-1,CASSFHLRQGVEAFF,TGTGCCAGCAGTTTCCACCTACGACAGGGGGTTGAAGCTTTCTTT